This T cell receptor beta chain stems from a study of blood T cell repertoires in COVID-19 (TCRdb year 2020). With regard to the full study: Samples from collaborators originated in the United States, Italy and Spain and spanned both the acute and convalescent phases of COVID-19. Where available, HLA class I and class II types were taken from metadata supplied by the sample provider and were not determined by assay-based typing. The repertoires were made available in a free public database intended to serve as a resource for research on the immune response to SARS-CoV-2. The prospective study material was composed of cDNA or gDNA derived from T cells, B-cell-depleted T cells, or PBMCs. Nearly every sample came with metadata listing a de-identified subject ID, COVID-19 status, age in years and sex. Deeply sampled blood TCRbeta repertoires from subjects exposed to, actively infected with, or recovered from COVID-19 were included in the dataset. The samples were drawn from the first 160 participants of the ongoing ImmuneRACE study and from about 1,200 subjects provided by 6 global collaborators.

TCRbeta CDR3 regions were amplified from genomic DNA by means of the immunoSEQ Assay, a bias-controlled multiplex PCR. The source study handled its data this way. The number of nucleated cells in each sample was estimated by amplification of reference gene primers within the assay. To quantify the absolute abundance of each unique TCRbeta CDR3 rearrangement, sequence reads were collapsed and filtered. For each sample, productive Simpson clonality was calculated as the square root of Simpson's diversity index across productive rearrangements. TCRdb re-hosts the immuneACCESS table, in-frame sequences only. Its copies lack some clones; in the studies checked, an unresolved V gene accounts for under half of them, and the cause for the rest is not known. That table supplies the V and J calls and clone size; D and trimming were determined from the DNA. The sample table contains about 150,000 clones; only one count was recorded for roughly 80% of them. The biggest ten clones account for around 1.7% of the sample.

Collaborating institutions collected whole blood in K2EDTA tubes following their own protocols. Collaborator samples were shipped for TCRbeta analysis as frozen whole blood, isolated PBMCs, or DNA extracted from either sample type. In the case of this clone: What antigen it recognizes has not been identified. Per-base qualities were not stored, and no clone one base away is much larger.

CDR1 and CDR2 are read off the germline V gene as SGHAT and FQNNGV. From its cysteine to its valine, the CDR3 spans 16 amino acids. This entry keeps only the CDR3 DNA: 48 bases, framed from base 1. Here V drops 4 bases and J drops 2 bases, and the junction holds 8 bases not matched to any gene. The full study reports these points: Clinical and demographic metadata were provided uncurated, with the amount varying by source and participant.

Specimen: peripheral blood. The TCR was taken from a man older than 75 with acute or convalescent COVID-19. The V and J genes are TRBV11-2 and TRBJ2-7; the junction holds 10 bases that match TRBD1. The CDR3 loop reads CASSSRDRGRAYEQYV. The DNA reads TGTGCCAGCAGCTCGCGGGACAGGGGACGGGCCTACGAGCAGTACGTC.